This is a list of T cell receptor beta chains from one sample in a study of Ad26.COV2.S vaccination and SARS-CoV-2 variants. Sequenced by immunoSEQ multiplex PCR; TCRdb stores in-frame clones only, minus some. The data hold roughly 380,000 clones, with around 87% observed a single time. The input for sequencing was peripheral blood, taken in a trial of Ad26.COV2.S vaccine versus placebo. The receptors stem from a person between 18 and 60 years old who received the Ad26.COV2.S COVID-19 vaccine or a placebo. The CDR3 runs from the conserved cysteine through the conserved F or W. D genes are given only for firm matches. For some rows the clone size is stated as once, few or many, or as a class when expanded; others skip it.

V gene,clone size,D gene,J gene,CDR3 DNA,CDR3 protein
TRBV5-6,once,TRBD2,TRBJ2-5,TGTGCCAGCAGCTGGGGGACTAGCGGGGGGCTAAGAGAGACCCAGTACTTC,CASSWGTSGGLRETQYF
TRBV2,NA,NA,TRBJ1-5,TGTGCCAGCAGTCTACCCGGACGGGCCTATGGATCGGGGGTCCAGCATTTT,CASSLPGRAYGSGVQHF
TRBV14,NA,NA,TRBJ1-3,TGTGCCAGCAGTTGGAACGGAGACACCATATATTTT,CASSWNGDTIYF
TRBV5-4,NA,NA,TRBJ2-1,TGTGCCAGCAGCTTCCCCTCGGGGGATTACAATGAGCAGTTCTTC,CASSFPSGDYNEQFF
TRBV7-2,once,NA,TRBJ2-7,TGTGCCAGCAGCTTAAGGTCGGGGGCATCCTCCTACGAGCAGTACTTC,CASSLRSGASSYEQYF
TRBV9,few,NA,TRBJ1-3,TGTGCCAGCAGATCATCGGGAGGACCTGGAAACACCATATATTTT,CASRSSGGPGNTIYF
TRBV6-5,few,TRBD1,TRBJ1-1,TGTGCCAGCAGAACAACCGGGACAGGGCTATTTTTGTTT,CASRTTGTGLFLF
TRBV6-5,NA,NA,TRBJ1-1,TGTGCCAGCAGTAATGACCGGGGTACTGAAGCTTTCTTT,CASSNDRGTEAFF
TRBV7-9,once,NA,TRBJ1-4,TGTGCCAGCAGCCCCGAGGATGGGGCGACGCGTGAAAAACTGTTTTTT,CASSPEDGATREKLFF
TRBV4-1,NA,NA,TRBJ1-6,TGCGCCAGCAGCCAAGAGGGGACGTATTCACCCCTCCACTTT,CASSQEGTYSPLHF
TRBV6-5,NA,TRBD1,TRBJ2-7,TGTGCCAGCAGTTACTCGGGACAGGGTCTGGGCGAGCAGTACTTC,CASSYSGQGLGEQYF
TRBV11-3,NA,TRBD2,TRBJ2-3,TGTGCCAGCAGCTTAAGCGGGGCTAGCACAGATACGCAGTATTTT,CASSLSGASTDTQYF
TRBV7-9,NA,NA,TRBJ1-1,TGTGCCAGCAGCTTAGGGGAGTACACTGAAGCTTTCTTT,CASSLGEYTEAFF
TRBV19,NA,TRBD2,TRBJ2-7,TGTGCCAGTAGCCCAACGGGACTAGTACTCTCCTACGAGCAGTACTTC,CASSPTGLVLSYEQYF
TRBV4-1,few,TRBD1,TRBJ1-5,TGCGCCAGCAGCCAAGGCACAGGGGCATATAGCAATCAGCCCCAGCATTTT,CASSQGTGAYSNQPQHF
TRBV10-3,NA,NA,TRBJ1-2,TGTGCCATCAGTGTTCAGGGTGGAAACTATGGCTACACCTTC,CAISVQGGNYGYTF
TRBV7-9,NA,NA,TRBJ2-1,TGTGCCAGCAGCCCCTGGAGTGGGGGGATTTACAATGAGCAGTTCTTC,CASSPWSGGIYNEQFF
TRBV5-6,NA,TRBD1,TRBJ1-5,TGTGCCAGCAGCCGGGACAGGGGGCTATCCCGGGCGGTGCCCCAGCATTTT,CASSRDRGLSRAVPQHF
TRBV5-1,NA,NA,TRBJ2-7,TGCGCCAGCAGCTCGATCACCTTGACTAGCTCCTACGAGCAGTACTTC,CASSSITLTSSYEQYF
TRBV2,NA,TRBD2,TRBJ2-7,TGTGCCAGCAGGTCGGGGACTAGCGGGGGGGCGGCGGCGCAGTACTTC,CASRSGTSGGAAAQYF
TRBV10-3,NA,TRBD1,TRBJ2-7,TGTGCCATCAGTGATTACAGGGGAACCTACGAGCAGTACTTC,CAISDYRGTYEQYF
TRBV18,NA,NA,TRBJ1-3,TGTGCCAGCTCACCACCACAGGATGACCTTGGAAACACCATATATTTT,CASSPPQDDLGNTIYF
TRBV7-2,NA,NA,TRBJ2-2,TGTGCCAGCAGCTTAGTCAGGGTTTCCGGGGAGCTGTTTTTT,CASSLVRVSGELFF
TRBV5-6,NA,NA,TRBJ2-7,TGTGCCAGCAGCTTAGGTAGGGTAGTCTACGAGCAGTACTTC,CASSLGRVVYEQYF
TRBV7-9,NA,NA,TRBJ2-1,TGTGCCAGCAGTTTGGACAGCCTATCCAATGAGCAGTTCTTC,CASSLDSLSNEQFF
TRBV10-3,NA,NA,TRBJ1-2,TGTGCCACCTCCTCAGAGCCTAACTATGGCTACACCTTC,CATSSEPNYGYTF
TRBV19,few,TRBD1,TRBJ1-6,TGTGCCAGTAGTCTCGGGGACAGGGGATATAATTCACCCCTCCACTTT,CASSLGDRGYNSPLHF
TRBV7-2,NA,NA,TRBJ1-1,TGTGCCAGCAGCTCCAAATTTGGGGGCATGACTGAAGCTTTCTTT,CASSSKFGGMTEAFF
TRBV29-1,NA,TRBD1,TRBJ1-1,TGCAGCGTAGGACAGGGGGTGGCCACTGAAGCTTTCTTT,CSVGQGVATEAFF